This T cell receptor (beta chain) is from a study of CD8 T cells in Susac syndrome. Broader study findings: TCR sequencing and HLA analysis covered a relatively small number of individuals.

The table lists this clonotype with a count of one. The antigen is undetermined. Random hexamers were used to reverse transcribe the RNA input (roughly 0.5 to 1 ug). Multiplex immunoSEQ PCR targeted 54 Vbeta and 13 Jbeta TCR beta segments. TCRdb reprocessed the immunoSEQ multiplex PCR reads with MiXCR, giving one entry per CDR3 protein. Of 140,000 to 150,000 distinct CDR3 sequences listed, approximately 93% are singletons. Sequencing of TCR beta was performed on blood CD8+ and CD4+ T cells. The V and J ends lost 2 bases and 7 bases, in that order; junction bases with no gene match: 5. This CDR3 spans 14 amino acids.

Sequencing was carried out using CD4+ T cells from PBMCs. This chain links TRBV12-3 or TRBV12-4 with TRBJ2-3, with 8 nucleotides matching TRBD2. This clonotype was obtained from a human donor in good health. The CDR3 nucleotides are TGTGCCAGCAGTTTAACGGGAGGGGGAAATACGCAGTATTTT. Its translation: CASSLTGGGNTQYF.